This passage covers 26 T cell receptor beta chains from one sample sequenced in a study of a mutant IDH1 vaccine in newly diagnosed glioma. These receptors lack a known antigen. Sequencing used immunoSEQ multiplex PCR; TCRdb keeps in-frame clones, though not all of them. The sample records around 100,000 clones, roughly 90% being singletons. Time point indicated: week 11, during vaccination. Doses consisted of 300 ug of mutant IDH1 20-mer peptide each, paired with topical imiquimod. Sequencing used PBMCs, obtained from a glioma patient whose treatment included an IDH1 peptide vaccine. The receptor source for this set is a woman in her 50s with glioma.

The rearrangement links TRBV5-1 to TRBJ2-3; 15 bases are a match to TRBD2. Germline CDR1 SGHRS, CDR2 YFSETQ. CDR3 length: 18 amino acids. The V gene end was trimmed by 0 bases and the J gene end by 3 bases; junction bases not matched to a gene: 5. CDR3 in amino acids: CASSLVGLAGGGTDTQYF. The CDR3 nucleotides read TGCGCCAGCAGCTTGGTGGGACTAGCGGGAGGTGGAACAGATACGCAGTATTTT.

J is TRBJ2-3 and V is TRBV6-1, with 9 nucleotides matching TRBD2. Germline-derived CDR1 and CDR2 are MNHNS and SASEGT. This CDR3 has 18 amino acids. V dropped 1 base and J dropped 0; count of bases not matched to a gene: 8. CDR3 protein: CASSEVVAGAASTDTQYF. CDR3 nucleotides: TGTGCCAGCAGTGAAGTTGTAGCGGGGGCCGCTAGCACAGATACGCAGTATTTT.

The chain links TRBV19 to TRBJ2-5; 14 positions match TRBD2. This CDR3 comprises 15 residues. From germline, CDR1 is LNHDA and CDR2 SQIVND (reference sequence). V was pared by 5 bases and J by 5 bases, with 4 bases of the junction left unmatched. The DNA for the CDR3 is TGTGCCAGTAGTCCCGGGACTAGCGGGAGTGAGACCCAGTACTTC. This translates into CASSPGTSGSETQYF.

The rearrangement links TRBV2 to TRBJ1-6, with D uncertain. The V end was cut by 8 bases, the J end by 9 bases, with 20 bases between. From germline, CDR1 is SNHLY and CDR2 FYNNEI. The CDR3 loop spans 15 amino acids. Here the CDR3 reads CASSDRSGQSSPLHF. CDR3 nucleotides: TGTGCCAGCTCTGACCGATCCGGTCAAAGTTCACCCCTCCACTTT.

The chain recombines TRBV11-2 with TRBJ2-3, with 8 bases that match TRBD2. Germline assignment: CDR1 SGHAT and CDR2 FQNNGV. V shed 1 base and J 4 bases; nucleotides not matched to a gene: 7. The CDR3 contains 16 residues. In nucleotides, the CDR3 is TGTGCCAGCAGCTTAGCAGGTAGCGGGAACCCAGATACGCAGTATTTT. Protein: CASSLAGSGNPDTQYF.

This chain uses TRBV6-1 with TRBJ1-1; 7 bases are a match to TRBD1. Trimming at V came to 6 bases and at J to 10 bases, leaving 17 bases not matched to a gene. The germline V gene encodes CDR1 MNHNS and CDR2 SASEGT. The CDR3 covers 15 residues. The chain's CDR3 is CASRFLRTGAFRAFF. Here the CDR3 DNA reads TGTGCCAGCAGATTCCTTAGAACAGGGGCGTTTAGAGCTTTCTTT.

The chain uses TRBV30 and TRBJ2-7; 7 positions agree with TRBD1. The CDR3 totals 14 residues. Germline-derived CDR1 and CDR2 are GTSNPN and SVGIG (reference sequence). Unmatched junction bases numbered 8, after V lost 6 bases and J lost 0 bases. The CDR3 coding sequence is TGTGCCTGCCCCCGGGACAGAAGCTCCTACGAGCAGTACTTC. This translates into CACPRDRSSYEQYF.

The chain couples TRBV2 to TRBJ2-3; the match to TRBD1 covers 11 bases. The germline V gene encodes CDR1 SNHLY and CDR2 FYNNEI. The CDR3 has 14 residues. V lost 8 bases and J lost 1; bases outside the gene matches: 2. The CDR3 region has the DNA TGTGCCAGCGGGGGACAGGGGGGCACAGATACGCAGTATTTT. Protein sequence: CASGGQGGTDTQYF.

This clone has just one count. CDR3: CAWSVRGGLTEAFF. As DNA, the CDR3 is TGTGCCTGGAGTGTACGGGGGGGTTTGACTGAAGCTTTCTTT. The V call is TRBV30, the J call TRBJ1-1; perhaps TRBD1 as D (5 bases). Per the germline V gene, CDR1 is GTSNPN and CDR2 is SVGIG (reference sequence). V was clipped by 0 bases and J by 5 bases, with 13 bases between them. This CDR3 is built from 14 residues.

The rearrangement uses TRBV19 and TRBJ2-1; unclear D gene. Germline V CDR1 and CDR2: LNHDA, SQIVND (reference sequence). This CDR3 has 11 amino acids. V gave up 6 bases and J gave up 4 bases, with 4 bases separating them. The CDR3 nucleotides are TGTGCCAGTAGATCTTACAATGAGCAGTTCTTC. Amino acids: CASRSYNEQFF.

This chain connects TRBV7-8 to TRBJ2-2; 8 bases are shared with TRBD2. CDR1 and CDR2 (germline): SGHVS, FQNEAQ. V dropped 5 bases and J dropped 7; count of bases not matched to a gene: 12. The CDR3 extends over 16 amino acids. The CDR3 DNA sequence: TGTGCCAGCAGCCCCCGCCAGCTAGCGGGCAGCGGGGAGCTGTTTTTT. It codes for CASSPRQLAGSGELFF.

This clone was observed a few times. The chain is built from TRBV7-9 and TRBJ1-5, with 8 bases identical to TRBD1. Germline CDR1 SEHNR, CDR2 FQNEAQ (reference sequence). The trim removed 4 bases at V and 2 bases at J, leaving 4 bases unmatched. CDR3 length: 15 amino acids. CDR3 region: CASSSPGQGNQPQHF. The DNA for the CDR3 is TGTGCCAGCAGCTCCCCGGGACAGGGCAATCAGCCCCAGCATTTT.

The CDR3 region has the DNA TGTGCCAGCAGCAACTACCGGGACAGTTCTGGAAACACCATATATTTT. Its protein is CASSNYRDSSGNTIYF. This sequence joins TRBV7-9 and TRBJ1-3; TRBD1 matches 7 bases. The CDR3 covers 16 residues. The V and J ends lost 5 bases and 1 base, in that order; junction bases with no gene match: 8. Germline loops: CDR1 SEHNR, CDR2 FQNEAQ (reference sequence).

This clone was seen repeatedly, ten times or more. The chain combines TRBV6-1 with TRBJ2-7; 8 positions match TRBD1. Losses at the gene ends were 6 bases for V and 2 bases for J; bases not matched to a gene: 9. This CDR3 has 15 residues. Looked up from germline, CDR1 is MNHNS and CDR2 is SASEGT. CDR3 nucleotide sequence: TGTGCCAGCAGCCTCCGCGGGACAGGCCCCTACGAGCAGTACTTC. Amino acid sequence: CASSLRGTGPYEQYF.

V is TRBV28 and J is TRBJ1-2; D is unclear. CDR3 length equals 13 residues. Germline assignment: CDR1 MDHEN and CDR2 SYDVKM. V was pared by 2 bases and J by 4 bases, with 8 bases between. Here the CDR3 reads CASSLGQVYGYTF. The CDR3 nucleotides are TGTGCCAGCAGTTTAGGTCAGGTCTATGGCTACACCTTC.

This chain uses TRBV7-3 with TRBJ2-3; no firm D call. V lost 5 bases and J lost 4, with 10 bases in between. The CDR3 is 13 residues long. Germline V lookup: CDR1 SGHTA, CDR2 FQGTGA. The CDR3, as DNA: TGTGCCAGCAGCAAACCGGATGCAGATACGCAGTATTTT. It translates to CASSKPDADTQYF.

The sample holds a few counts of this clone. The chain links TRBV5-1 to TRBJ2-1; D remains unclear. Trimming took off 0 bases at V and 6 bases at J, with 7 bases between the two ends. CDR3 size: 13 residues. CDR1 SGHRS and CDR2 YFSETQ come from the germline V gene. In DNA form, the CDR3 reads TGCGCCAGCAGCTTGGTACAGCCCAATGAGCAGTTCTTC. Protein product: CASSLVQPNEQFF.

The chain couples TRBV5-6 to TRBJ1-2; D gene unclear. The V gene lost 4 bases and the J gene lost 4 bases, with 5 bases spanning the gap. The CDR3 runs 11 residues. CDR1 and CDR2 from the germline V gene are SGHDT and YYEEEE. CDR3 bases: TGTGCCAGCAGCCACGTCTATGGCTACACCTTC. Its translation is CASSHVYGYTF.

This rearrangement joins TRBV7-9 to TRBJ2-3, with D possibly being TRBD1 (5 bases). The V gene lost 5 bases and the J gene lost 2 bases, with 11 bases spanning the gap. There are 14 residues in the CDR3. Germline CDR1 reads SEHNR; CDR2 reads FQNEAQ (reference sequence). The chain's CDR3 is CASSPTQATDTQYF. In nucleotides, the CDR3 is TGTGCCAGCAGCCCGACACAGGCCACAGATACGCAGTATTTT. Together with reference TRBV7-9 and TRBJ2-3, the CDR3 gives the full variable domain: DTGVSQNPRHKITKRGQNVTFRCDPISEHNRLYWYRQTLGQGPEFLTYFQNEAQLEKSRLLSDRFSAERPKGSFSTLEIQRTEQGDSAMYLCASSPTQATDTQYFGPGTRLTVL.

The gene calls are TRBV5-4 and TRBJ2-7; TRBD1 matches 8 bases. This CDR3 contains 17 residues. Germline assignment: CDR1 SGHNT and CDR2 YYREEE (reference sequence). J lost 2 bases, V lost 1 base, and 11 bases had no gene match. In nucleotides, the CDR3 is TGTGCCAGCAGCTTGCGTGACAGGGGACCAGGGGCCTACGAGCAGTACTTC. Translated: CASSLRDRGPGAYEQYF.

The rearrangement links TRBV11-2 to TRBJ2-7; 13 bases line up with TRBD2. Germline loops: CDR1 SGHAT, CDR2 FQNNGV. With V trimmed by 6 bases and J by 7 bases, 3 bases remained unmatched. The length of the CDR3 is 13 residues. For the CDR3, the DNA is TGTGCCAGCAGGAGGACTAGCGGGAGAGAGCAGTACTTC. Its translation is CASRRTSGREQYF.

The V call is TRBV4-1, the J call TRBJ2-1, with TRBD1 matching 11 bases. The CDR3 covers 17 residues. Trimming at V came to 3 bases and at J to 8 bases, leaving 12 bases not matched to a gene. Germline CDR1 is MGHRA and CDR2 is YSYEKL. The CDR3 sequence: CASSHSGRTGGGDEQFF. CDR3 sequence (DNA): TGCGCCAGCAGCCACAGCGGTAGGACAGGGGGCGGAGATGAGCAGTTCTTC.

The rearrangement joins TRBV11-2 to TRBJ1-3; perhaps TRBD1 as D (5 bases). The CDR3 contains 15 residues. Trimming removed 5 bases at V and 2 bases at J, with 13 bases between. In germline, CDR1 is SGHAT, CDR2 FQNNGV. CDR3 sequence: CASSPPRGAGNTIYF. As DNA, the CDR3 is TGTGCCAGCAGCCCTCCGCGGGGCGCTGGAAACACCATATATTTT.

The chain carries TRBV6-5 and TRBJ1-1; no reliable D call. Trimming left V 2 bases short and J 1 base short, with 14 bases between. Germline values: CDR1 MNHEY, CDR2 SVGAGI. The CDR3 totals 16 residues. This CDR3 reads CASSYSPVTKNTEAFF. CDR3 bases: TGTGCCAGCAGTTACAGTCCAGTTACTAAGAACACTGAAGCTTTCTTT.

V is TRBV18 and J is TRBJ2-5; TRBD2 matches at 8 bases. This CDR3 is built from 17 residues. J was trimmed by 5 bases and V by 1 base; bases with no gene match: 12. The germline V gene encodes CDR1 KGHSH and CDR2 LQKENI. CDR3 in amino acids: CASSPRASGGVGETQYF. DNA of the CDR3: TGTGCCAGCTCACCACGAGCCAGCGGGGGCGTAGGGGAGACCCAGTACTTC.

The CDR3 DNA reads as TGTGCCAGCAAAGGGGTTACCGGGGAGCTGTTTTTT. Residues: CASKGVTGELFF. The chain combines TRBV6-5 with TRBJ2-2, with D possibly being TRBD1 (5 bases). The V end lost 7 bases, the J end lost 5 bases, and 8 bases lay between the germline ends. The germline V gene has CDR1 MNHEY and CDR2 SVGAGI. The CDR3 consists of 12 residues.